One T cell receptor beta chain is described in this entry. The protocol was immunoSEQ multiplex PCR, while the TCRdb copy is restricted to in-frame clones and leaves out a portion. The sample carries 120,000 or so clones, roughly nine tenths recorded once. These data are taken from a study of Tregs in tolerant kidney transplant recipients. Unstimulated Tregs (CD4+CD25+CD127-) and CD4+CD25- non-Tregs were sorted from PBMCs. Germline V lookup: CDR1 KGHSH, CDR2 LQKENI. The length of the CDR3 is 14 residues. Losses at the gene ends were 2 bases for V and 5 bases for J; bases not matched to a gene: 6. Sequenced material: CD4+ T cells from blood. V gene TRBV18 combines with J gene TRBJ2-7, with 7 bases identical to TRBD1. The sequence was collected from a human donor in good health. The CDR3 here is CASSPIGQDHEQYF. The CDR3, as DNA: TGTGCCAGCTCACCAATAGGACAGGACCACGAGCAGTACTTC.